These 10 T cell receptor beta chains originate from one sample sequenced in a study of T-cell reconstitution after alpha-beta-depleted transplantation in children. Library preparation (for TCRbeta) was performed with unique molecular identifiers. TCRdb re-derived calls from the PCR reads in MiXCR, one entry per CDR3 protein. The sample holds almost 600,000 distinct CDR3 sequences, 27% seen once. The input for sequencing was PBMCs, taken before TCRalphabeta/CD19-depleted stem cell transplant. The receptor source for this set is a boy younger than two with Wiskott-Aldrich syndrome, due to receive a stem cell transplant.

The rearrangement joins TRBV5-5 to TRBJ2-5, with D maybe TRBD2 (5 bases). Deletions cut 4 bases from V and 4 bases from J, with 17 bases between. Germline values: CDR1 SGHKS, CDR2 YYEKEE (reference sequence). CDR3 length equals 15 residues. CDR3 coding DNA: TGTGCCAGCAGCGCGGGCAGTGGGAGACTAGAGACCCAGTACTTC. Translated, it gives CASSAGSGRLETQYF. Full variable domain (rest looked up from reference TRBV5-5 and TRBJ2-5): DAGVTQSPTHLIKTRGQQVTLRCSPISGHKSVSWYQQVLGQGPQFIFQYYEKEERGRGNFPDRFSARQFPNYSSELNVNALLLGDSALYLCASSAGSGRLETQYFGPGTRLLVL.

V gene TRBV5-6 combines with J gene TRBJ2-5, with 14 bases aligning to TRBD2. Per the germline V gene, CDR1 is SGHDT and CDR2 is YYEEEE. The CDR3 has 15 residues. J was trimmed by 7 bases and V by 3 bases; bases with no gene match: 5. The CDR3 is CASSSGLAGDGTQYF. Here the CDR3 DNA reads TGTGCCAGCAGCTCGGGACTAGCGGGAGACGGGACCCAGTACTTC.

This clonotype was observed a few times. The rearrangement links TRBV20-1 to TRBJ1-1; D is undetermined. Germline CDR1 DFQATT, CDR2 SNEGSKA (reference sequence). This CDR3 comprises 14 residues. Between the trimmed V and J ends, which lost 5 bases and 0 bases, there was a span of 13 bases. The CDR3 reads CSAPRSGMNTEAFF. CDR3 sequence (DNA): TGCAGTGCTCCAAGGTCTGGAATGAACACTGAAGCTTTCTTT.

J is TRBJ2-7 and V is TRBV7-2, with TRBD2 matching 9 bases. This CDR3 has 14 amino acids. Per germline, CDR1 SGHTA and CDR2 FQGNSA. V was pared by 5 bases and J by 6 bases, with 8 bases of the junction left unmatched. CDR3 coding DNA: TGTGCCAGCAGCCGATTTAGCGGGAGTGCCGAGCAGTACTTC. Its protein is CASSRFSGSAEQYF.

This clonotype was seen many times. One junction end disagrees with the germline gene, perhaps due to a read error. The genes are TRBV12-3 or TRBV12-4 and TRBJ2-5, with 9 bases that match TRBD2. The CDR3 length is 14 residues. DNA of the CDR3: TGTGCCAGCAGTCTAGCGGGGCCGCAAGAGACCCAGTACTTC. Translated, it gives CASSLAGPQETQYF.

This clonotype was seen more than once but under ten times. V is TRBV12-3 or TRBV12-4 and J is TRBJ1-5; no clear D gene. The CDR3 has 14 amino acids. Between the trimmed V and J ends, which lost 3 bases and 3 bases, there was a span of 9 bases. CDR3 in amino acids: CASSFTGINQPQHF. The CDR3 DNA reads as TGTGCCAGCAGTTTTACGGGAATCAATCAGCCCCAGCATTTT.

The chain recombines TRBV7-9 with TRBJ2-5; D remains ambiguous. CDR1 and CDR2 (germline): SEHNR, FQNEAQ (reference sequence). CDR3 length: 14 amino acids. The V end was cut by 5 bases, the J end by 0 bases, with 10 bases between. The CDR3, as DNA: TGTGCCAGCAGCCCCCAGCATTACCAAGAGACCCAGTACTTC. This sequence encodes CASSPQHYQETQYF.

The chain couples TRBV3-1 to TRBJ2-7; D call uncertain. This CDR3 has 12 amino acids. Germline V gives CDR1 LGHDT, CDR2 YNNKEL (reference sequence). Trimming stripped 8 bases from V and 3 bases from J, with 11 bases between. CDR3 nucleotides: TGTGCCAGCCGGAATGGGAACTACGAGCAGTACTTC. Amino acid sequence: CASRNGNYEQYF.

The genes are TRBV7-9 and TRBJ2-1; unclear D gene. The CDR3 sequence is 16 residues long. The V and J ends lost 3 bases and 0 bases respectively, with 12 bases between them. CDR1 is SEHNR and CDR2 is FQNEAQ in the germline V gene (reference sequence). In nucleotides, the CDR3 is TGTGCCAGCAGCTTCCCCGGTTTCAGCTCCTACAATGAGCAGTTCTTC. Translating gives CASSFPGFSSYNEQFF.

The J gene is TRBJ2-1, the V gene TRBV20-1; no definite D call. Germline V gene data show CDR1 as DFQATT and CDR2 as SNEGSKA (reference sequence). This CDR3 region has 15 residues. Trimming took off 1 base at V and 0 bases at J, with 10 bases between the two ends. CDR3 nucleotides: TGCAGTGCTAGAGTTGGGGTCAGCTCCTACAATGAGCAGTTCTTC. Residues: CSARVGVSSYNEQFF.